This T cell receptor (beta chain) was found in a study of T cells in Graves' hyperthyroidism and ophthalmopathy. It was RNA transcripts that yielded the amplified TCR beta CDR3 regions. First-round RT-PCR with HTBI primers amplified the TCR CDR3 region. TCRdb recomputed calls from the multiplex PCR reads with MiXCR, one row per CDR3 protein. The repertoire includes roughly 250,000 distinct CDR3 sequences, around 20% of them detected once, and roughly 60% sits in the top ten. As concerns this clonotype: The antigen is not known.

Germline-derived CDR1 and CDR2 are SGDLS and YYNGEE. Trimming cost V 3 bases and J 1 base, with 10 bases left between them. The CDR3 consists of 14 residues. General study results and limits: Most clonotypes that expanded in the thyroid above 0.001 also showed up in blood. Separating ophthalmopathy from stable hyperthyroidism was achieved by a 13 V-J model.

About 10 ml of fresh peripheral blood supplied the PBMCs. The V call is TRBV9, the J call TRBJ1-1; D gene ambiguous. The receptor was derived from a man aged 25 to 40 with Graves' ophthalmopathy. The specimen was blood. CDR3 residues: CASSAFVANTEAFF. Here the CDR3 DNA reads TGTGCCAGCAGCGCATTTGTGGCGAACACTGAAGCTTTCTTT.